This T cell receptor (beta chain) was sequenced in a study of blood T cells in healthy people across ages. The CDR3 is 15 residues long. CDR1 is SEHNR and CDR2 is FQNEAQ in the germline V gene (reference sequence). V shed 2 bases, J shed 2 bases, and the junction held 4 bases outside the gene matches. This clonotype was seen a few times. Combining a sample-barcoded 5' primer with a J-beta primer mix, a second PCR ran for about 6 to 12 cycles. TCRdb redid the calling of the 5' RACE reads with MiXCR, one entry per CDR3 protein. The top ten hold roughly 13% of the sample, which has some 900,000 distinct CDR3 sequences, 45% to 50% seen once.

Material: blood. This sequence originates from a man in his thirties or forties in good health. This chain joins TRBV7-9 and TRBJ2-5; 8 positions match TRBD2. CDR3 sequence (DNA): TGTGCCAGCAGCTTACTCGAGCGGGGGCAAGAGACCCAGTACTTC. Its protein product is CASSLLERGQETQYF.